The rows below give T cell receptor beta chains drawn from one sample of a study of T cell repertoires in aging, cancer and after chemotherapy. Via MiXCR, TCRdb re-called the multiplex PCR reads, giving one row per CDR3 protein. The top ten clones hold 5% to 6.5% of a sample with roughly 2,400 distinct CDR3 sequences, 51% of them seen once. Sequenced input: blood. These receptors originate from a human donor with a blood cancer. CDR3s include the opening cysteine and the closing phenylalanine or tryptophan. The order of the fields is D gene, V gene, clone size, J gene, CDR3 DNA, CDR3 protein. The D gene is left open where the match is weak. Rows may omit the clone size; those that give it use once, few, many or a size class.

-	TRBV20-1	-	TRBJ2-3	TGCAGTGCTGGGGGGGGGGCCGGCACAGATACGCAGTATTTT	CSAGGGAGTDTQYF
-	TRBV5-6	-	TRBJ1-2	TGTGCCAGCAGCTTGGCCTCAGGGCCCCATGGCTACACCTTC	CASSLASGPHGYTF
TRBD2	TRBV15	-	TRBJ2-3	TGTGCCACCACCGAAAGCGGGGGGGCATTCGATACGCAGTATTTT	CATTESGGAFDTQYF
-	TRBV10-3	-	TRBJ1-2	TGTGCCGTACACAGGGAAGGCTATGGCTACACCTTC	CAVHREGYGYTF
TRBD1	TRBV6-5	few	TRBJ2-7	TGTGCCAGCAGTTACGGTCTTTGGACAGGGTCCCACGAGCAGTACTTC	CASSYGLWTGSHEQYF
TRBD1	TRBV12-3/TRBV12-4	-	TRBJ2-5	TGTGCCAGCAGGGCTACAGGGGGCGGCCGGGAGACCCAGTACTTC	CASRATGGGRETQYF
-	TRBV6-5	-	TRBJ2-7	TGTGCCAGCGCGGGACAGCCCCTCTCCTACGAGCAGTACTTC	CASAGQPLSYEQYF
-	TRBV6-5	few	TRBJ2-3	TGTGCCAGCATCCCCGGAGGCGGACGAGATACGCAGTATTTT	CASIPGGGRDTQYF
TRBD1	TRBV6-5	large	TRBJ2-1	TGTGCCAGCAGTTACTCGGGGACAGTCTACAATGAGCAGTTCTTC	CASSYSGTVYNEQFF
-	TRBV7-6	once	TRBJ1-3	TGTGCCACGGGGGGAGCTGGAAACACCATATATTTT	CATGGAGNTIYF
-	TRBV5-6	few	TRBJ1-2	TGTGCCAGCAGCTCGCCGGGACCACACTATGGCTACACCTTC	CASSSPGPHYGYTF
TRBD2	TRBV30	few	TRBJ2-7	TGTGCCTGGAGCACGGGACTAGCGGGGCCCGCGCAGTACTTC	CAWSTGLAGPAQYF
-	TRBV6-5	-	TRBJ1-6	TGTGCCAGCAGTGAATGGGGGGGGTTGCATTCACCCCTCAACTTT	CASSEWGGLHSPLNF
-	TRBV5-6	-	TRBJ2-1	TGTGCCAGCAGCTTGGGCACCTCAATGGTCTACAATGAGCAGTTCTTC	CASSLGTSMVYNEQFF
-	TRBV6-2/TRBV6-3	once	TRBJ1-1	TGTGCCAGCAGAGACGGGACTCCTAACACTGAAGCTTTCTTT	CASRDGTPNTEAFF
-	TRBV7-9	-	TRBJ1-2	TGTGCCAGCAGCTTAACTCTAGCCGGGTTCTATGGCTACACCTTC	CASSLTLAGFYGYTF
-	TRBV7-3	-	TRBJ2-5	TGTGCCAGCTCCAGGGGCTATGGGGAGACCCAGTACTTC	CASSRGYGETQYF
TRBD1	TRBV5-4	-	TRBJ1-2	TGTGCCAGCAGCGCGGACAGGATCTATGGCTACACCTTC	CASSADRIYGYTF
-	TRBV12-3/TRBV12-4	-	TRBJ2-2	TGTGCCAGCAGCCTCGGGTGGGCCGGGGAGCTGTTTTTT	CASSLGWAGELFF
-	TRBV20-1	-	TRBJ1-1	TGCAGTGCTAGCACTGAAGCTTTCTTT	CSASTEAFF
TRBD1	TRBV5-6	-	TRBJ2-5	TGTGCCAGCAGCAGGGACAGGAGGGAGACCCAGTACTTC	CASSRDRRETQYF
TRBD2	TRBV12-3/TRBV12-4	-	TRBJ2-1	TGTGCCAGCAGTTTAGCTAGCGGGGGCCGTGAGCAGTTCTTC	CASSLASGGREQFF
-	TRBV5-1	-	TRBJ2-3	TGCGCCAGCAGCTTGGATGGGTTATCTAGCACAGATACGCAGTATTTT	CASSLDGLSSTDTQYF
-	TRBV27	-	TRBJ1-2	TGTGCCAGCAGTCCCAGGGTGTACACCTCGTCCTACACCTTC	CASSPRVYTSSYTF
TRBD1	TRBV20-1	-	TRBJ2-7	TGCAGTGCTAGAAAGGGACAGGGGGGCCACGAGCAGTACTTC	CSARKGQGGHEQYF
-	TRBV20-1	-	TRBJ1-2	TGCAGTGCTACGTACTCAGGGGCTCCAAACTATGGCTACACCTTC	CSATYSGAPNYGYTF
-	TRBV12-3/TRBV12-4	few	TRBJ2-2	TGTGCCAGCAGCCCTGGACAGAACACCGGGGAGCTGTTTTTT	CASSPGQNTGELFF
-	TRBV7-2	-	TRBJ1-1	TGTGCCAGCAGCTTATCCTTCGTGACTGAAGCTTTCTTT	CASSLSFVTEAFF
-	TRBV13	-	TRBJ2-3	TGTGCCAGCAGCTTACGTCGGGGCAGGGATGGAGATACGCAGTATTTT	CASSLRRGRDGDTQYF
TRBD1	TRBV12-3/TRBV12-4	few	TRBJ2-1	TGTGCCAGCAGAATCGGGACAGGGTACAATGAGCAGTTCTTC	CASRIGTGYNEQFF
-	TRBV6-1	-	TRBJ2-3	TGTGCCAGCGGGTGTCAGGGGGGGACAGATACGCAGTATTTT	CASGCQGGTDTQYF
TRBD1	TRBV5-4	-	TRBJ1-2	TGTGCCAGCAGCTTAAAGGGGGCGTTTGGCTACACCTTC	CASSLKGAFGYTF
-	TRBV6-1	-	TRBJ2-1	TGTGCCAGCAGTGAAGGAGGGTCGGAGCCCACCTACAATGAGCAGTTCTTC	CASSEGGSEPTYNEQFF
TRBD2	TRBV6-5	-	TRBJ2-7	TGTGCCAGCAGTCGGCCGAGAGGTAGCGGGGGGGGTTCCTACGAGCAGTACTTC	CASSRPRGSGGGSYEQYF
TRBD1	TRBV12-3/TRBV12-4	few	TRBJ2-2	TGTGCCAGCAGCCTATTACAGGGGATCACCGGGGAGCTGTTTTTT	CASSLLQGITGELFF
TRBD1	TRBV6-1	-	TRBJ2-3	TGTGCCAGCGGACAGGGCGTCGGTGATACGCAGTATTTT	CASGQGVGDTQYF
TRBD1	TRBV5-6	-	TRBJ1-5	TGTGCCAGCAGCTCGGGGACAGGGGGAAATCAGCCCCAGCATTTT	CASSSGTGGNQPQHF
-	TRBV20-1	-	TRBJ2-3	TGCAGTGCTAGAGGAGGGGTGTCCAGACCTGACACAGATACGCAGTATTTT	CSARGGVSRPDTDTQYF
TRBD2	TRBV6-5	-	TRBJ2-3	TGTGCCAGCAGGACGGGACTAGCGGGGGAGACAGATACGCAGTATTTT	CASRTGLAGETDTQYF
-	TRBV6-5	few	TRBJ2-2	TGTGCCAGCAGTACCGAACGCGAGACTCAAACCTTCTTGGCGAACACCGGGGAGCTGTTTTTT	CASSTERETQTFLANTGELFF
-	TRBV6-1	-	TRBJ2-3	TGTGCCAGCAGTGAAAGTTGGGGTCGGGCTAATACGCAGTATTTT	CASSESWGRANTQYF
TRBD1	TRBV6-1	few	TRBJ2-6	TGTGCCAGCAGACCGGGACAGGGCTTGGGGGCCAACGTCCTGACTTTC	CASRPGQGLGANVLTF